This TCR beta chain is from a study of cytomegalovirus exposure and HLA in healthy donors. Turning to the study itself: Counted in an early data release were roughly 81 million unique TCRs from HLA-typed donors. Study-wide results and caveats: Productive status was seen about 90% or about 30% of the time for most TCR beta V segments in an earlier analysis.

Primers for the PCR totalled 60 Vbeta and 13 Jbeta. Assay used: immunoSEQ multiplex PCR; TCRdb lists only in-frame clones, some missing. The sample shows about 150,000 clones, 75% to 90% of them seen only once. Concerning this clone itself: Its antigen is unidentified.

Sequences were obtained from PBMCs. This TCR was recovered from a woman in her late teens or twenties in good health and CMV-seronegative.

The CDR3 DNA follows: TGTGCCAGCAGCCAAGACAGGACAGGGCCTTACTATGGCTACACCTTC. Its translation: CASSQDRTGPYYGYTF. This chain links TRBV5-4 with TRBJ1-2, with 8 bases lining up with TRBD1. Trimming removed 4 bases from V and 3 bases from J; junction bases left unmatched: 11. CDR1 and CDR2 (germline): SGHNT, YYREEE (reference sequence). CDR3 length: 16 residues. Full variable domain (missing parts from reference TRBV5-4 and TRBJ1-2): ETGVTQSPTHLIKTRGQQVTLRCSSQSGHNTVSWYQQALGQGPQFIFQYYREEENGRGNFPPRFSGLQFPNYSSELNVNALELDDSALYLCASSQDRTGPYYGYTFGSGTRLTVV.